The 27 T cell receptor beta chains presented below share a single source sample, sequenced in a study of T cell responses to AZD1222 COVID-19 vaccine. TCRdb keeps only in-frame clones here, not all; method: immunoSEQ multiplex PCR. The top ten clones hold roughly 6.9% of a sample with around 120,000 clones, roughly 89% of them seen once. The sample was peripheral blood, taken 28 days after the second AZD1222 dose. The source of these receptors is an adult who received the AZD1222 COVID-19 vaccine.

For the CDR3, the DNA is TGCGCCAGCAGCCAAGAACTGGAGGGCGAGCAGTACTTC. Its translation is CASSQELEGEQYF. The chain links TRBV4-1 to TRBJ2-7; D is possibly TRBD2 (6 bases). The germline gives CDR1 MGHRA, CDR2 YSYEKL. This CDR3 contains 13 residues. Trimming shortened V by 0 bases and J by 6 bases, and 9 bases separated the two germline ends.

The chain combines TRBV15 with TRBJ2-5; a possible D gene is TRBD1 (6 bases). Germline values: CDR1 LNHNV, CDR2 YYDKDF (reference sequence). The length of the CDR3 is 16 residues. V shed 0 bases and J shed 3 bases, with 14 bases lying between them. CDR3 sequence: CATSRDRGGLEETQYF. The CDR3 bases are TGTGCCACCAGCAGAGATCGAGGGGGATTGGAAGAGACCCAGTACTTC.

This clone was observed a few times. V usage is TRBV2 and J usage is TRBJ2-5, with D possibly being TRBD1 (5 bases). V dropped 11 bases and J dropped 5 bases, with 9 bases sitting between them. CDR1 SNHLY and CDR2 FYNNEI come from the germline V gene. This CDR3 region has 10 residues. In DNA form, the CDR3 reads TGTGCCCCAGGGCTGGAGACCCAGTACTTC. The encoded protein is CAPGLETQYF.

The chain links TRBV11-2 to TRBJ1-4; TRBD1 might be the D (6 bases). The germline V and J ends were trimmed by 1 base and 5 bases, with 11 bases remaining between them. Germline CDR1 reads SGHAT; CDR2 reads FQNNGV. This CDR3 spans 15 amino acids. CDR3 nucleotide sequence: TGTGCCAGCAGCTTAGGCGGACAGCCAAATGAAAAACTGTTTTTT. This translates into CASSLGGQPNEKLFF.

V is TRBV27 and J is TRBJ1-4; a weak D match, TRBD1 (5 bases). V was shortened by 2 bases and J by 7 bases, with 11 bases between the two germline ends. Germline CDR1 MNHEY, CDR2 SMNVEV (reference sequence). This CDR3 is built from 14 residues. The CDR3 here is CASSLSGAFEKLFF. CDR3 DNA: TGTGCCAGCAGTTTAAGCGGGGCGTTTGAAAAACTGTTTTTT.

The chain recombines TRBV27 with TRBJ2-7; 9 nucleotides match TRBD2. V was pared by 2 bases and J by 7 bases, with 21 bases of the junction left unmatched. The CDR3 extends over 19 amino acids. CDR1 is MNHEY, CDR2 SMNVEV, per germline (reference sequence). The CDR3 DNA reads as TGTGCCAGCAGTTTACCCACCGGGACTAGCAACCCCCGATTCTTGGAGCAGTACTTC. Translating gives CASSLPTGTSNPRFLEQYF.

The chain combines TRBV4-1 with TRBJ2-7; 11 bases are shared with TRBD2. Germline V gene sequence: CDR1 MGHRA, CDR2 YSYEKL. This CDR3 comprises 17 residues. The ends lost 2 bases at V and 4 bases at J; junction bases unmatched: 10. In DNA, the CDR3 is TGCGCCAGCAGCCAACTTAGCGGGGGGGAGAATCGGTACGAGCAGTACTTC. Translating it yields CASSQLSGGENRYEQYF.

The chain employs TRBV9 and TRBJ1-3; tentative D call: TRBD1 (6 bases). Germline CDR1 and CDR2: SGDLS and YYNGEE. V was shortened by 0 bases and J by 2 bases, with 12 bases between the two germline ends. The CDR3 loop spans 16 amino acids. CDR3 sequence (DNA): TGTGCCAGCAGCGTAGGAGGGGGTGGACCTGGAAACACCATATATTTT. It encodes CASSVGGGGPGNTIYF.

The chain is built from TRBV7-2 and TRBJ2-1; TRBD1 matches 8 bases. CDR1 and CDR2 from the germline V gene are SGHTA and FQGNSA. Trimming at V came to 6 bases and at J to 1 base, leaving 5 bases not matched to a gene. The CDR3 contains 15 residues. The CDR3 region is CASSSRTGSYNEQFF. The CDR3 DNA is TGTGCCAGCAGTTCCAGGACAGGGTCCTACAATGAGCAGTTCTTC.

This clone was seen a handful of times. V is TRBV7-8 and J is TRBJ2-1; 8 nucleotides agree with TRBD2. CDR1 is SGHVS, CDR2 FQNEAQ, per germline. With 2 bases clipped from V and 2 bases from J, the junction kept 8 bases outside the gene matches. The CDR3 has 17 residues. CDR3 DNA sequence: TGTGCCAGCAGCTTACTTCCAGCGGGAGATACCTACAATGAGCAGTTCTTC. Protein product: CASSLLPAGDTYNEQFF.

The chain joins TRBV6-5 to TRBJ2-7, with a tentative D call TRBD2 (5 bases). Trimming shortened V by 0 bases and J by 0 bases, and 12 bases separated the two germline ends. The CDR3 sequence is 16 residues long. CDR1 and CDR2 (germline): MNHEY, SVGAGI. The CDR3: CASSYSSGMSSYEQYF. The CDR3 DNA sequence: TGTGCCAGCAGTTACTCGTCCGGGATGAGCTCCTACGAGCAGTACTTC.

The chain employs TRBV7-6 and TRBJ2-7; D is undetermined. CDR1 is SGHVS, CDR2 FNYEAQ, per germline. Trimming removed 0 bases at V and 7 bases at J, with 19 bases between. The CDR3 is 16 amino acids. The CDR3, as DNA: TGTGCCAGCAGCTTAGCGGTAGGCCCTATATTCCGGGAGCAGTACTTC. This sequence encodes CASSLAVGPIFREQYF.

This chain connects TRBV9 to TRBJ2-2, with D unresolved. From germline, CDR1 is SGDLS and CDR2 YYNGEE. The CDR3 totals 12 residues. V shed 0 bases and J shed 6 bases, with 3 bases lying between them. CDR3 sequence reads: CASSVASGELFF. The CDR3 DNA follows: TGTGCCAGCAGCGTAGCTTCCGGGGAGCTGTTTTTT.

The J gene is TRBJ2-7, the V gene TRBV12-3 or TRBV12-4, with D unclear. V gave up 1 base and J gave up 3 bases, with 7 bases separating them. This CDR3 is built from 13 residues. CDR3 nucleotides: TGTGCCAGCAGTTTAGGGCACCTCTACGAGCAGTACTTC. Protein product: CASSLGHLYEQYF.

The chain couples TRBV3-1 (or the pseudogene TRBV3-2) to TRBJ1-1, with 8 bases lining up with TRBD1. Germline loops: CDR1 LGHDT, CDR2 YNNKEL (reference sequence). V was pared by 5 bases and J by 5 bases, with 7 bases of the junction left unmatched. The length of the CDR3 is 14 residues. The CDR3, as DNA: TGTGCCAGCAGCTACGGACAGGGTGGGACTGAAGCTTTCTTT. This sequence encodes CASSYGQGGTEAFF.

The CDR3 coding sequence is TGTGCCAGCAGCCAAGAGTACGCAGGGAGGCTTAAAGAAAAACTGTTTTTT. Amino acids: CASSQEYAGRLKEKLFF. The genes are TRBV4-2 and TRBJ1-4, with D possibly TRBD1 on 5 matching bases. CDR1 and CDR2 (germline): LGHNA, YNFKEQ. The ends were cut back, 0 bases at V and 8 bases at J, with 19 bases in the middle. This CDR3 has 17 amino acids.

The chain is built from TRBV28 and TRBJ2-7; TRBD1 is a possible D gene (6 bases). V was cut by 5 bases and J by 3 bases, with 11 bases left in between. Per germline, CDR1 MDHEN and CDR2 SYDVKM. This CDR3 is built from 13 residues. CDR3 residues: CASSVLQGYEQYF. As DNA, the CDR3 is TGTGCCAGCAGTGTCTTACAGGGCTACGAGCAGTACTTC.

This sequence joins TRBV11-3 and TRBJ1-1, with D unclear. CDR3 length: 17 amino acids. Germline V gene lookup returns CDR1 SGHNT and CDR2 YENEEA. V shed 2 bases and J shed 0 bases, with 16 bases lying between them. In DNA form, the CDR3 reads TGTGCCAGCAGCTTAAACCTCCGGACTTTGCTGAACACTGAAGCTTTCTTT. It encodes CASSLNLRTLLNTEAFF.

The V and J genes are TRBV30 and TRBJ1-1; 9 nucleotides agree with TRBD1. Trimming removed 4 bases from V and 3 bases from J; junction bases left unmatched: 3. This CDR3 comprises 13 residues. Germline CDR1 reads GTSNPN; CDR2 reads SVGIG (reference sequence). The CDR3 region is CAWKTGGYTEAFF. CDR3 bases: TGTGCCTGGAAGACAGGGGGTTACACTGAAGCTTTCTTT. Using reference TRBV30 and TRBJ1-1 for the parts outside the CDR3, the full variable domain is SQTIHQWPATLVQPVGSPLSLECTVEGTSNPNLYWYRQAAGRGLQLLFYSVGIGQISSEVPQNLSASRPQDRQFILSSKKLLLSDSGFYLCAWKTGGYTEAFFGQGTRLTVV.

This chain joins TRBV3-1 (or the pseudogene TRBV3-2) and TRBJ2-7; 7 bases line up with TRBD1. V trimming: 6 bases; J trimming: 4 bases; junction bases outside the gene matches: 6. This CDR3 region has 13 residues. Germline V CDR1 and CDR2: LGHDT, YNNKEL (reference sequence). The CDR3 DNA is TGTGCCAGCAGTAAGACAGGGAGTTACGAGCAGTACTTC. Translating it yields CASSKTGSYEQYF.

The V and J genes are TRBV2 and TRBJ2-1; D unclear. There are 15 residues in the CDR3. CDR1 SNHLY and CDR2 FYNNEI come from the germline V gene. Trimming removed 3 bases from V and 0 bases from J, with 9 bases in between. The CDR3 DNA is TGTGCCAGCAGTGACCTATCGAGCTCCTACAATGAGCAGTTCTTC. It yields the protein CASSDLSSSYNEQFF.

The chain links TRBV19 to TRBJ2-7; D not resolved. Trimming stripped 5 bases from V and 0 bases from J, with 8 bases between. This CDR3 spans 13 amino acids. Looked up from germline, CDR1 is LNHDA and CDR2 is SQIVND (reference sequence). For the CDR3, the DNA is TGTGCCAGTAGTGAGAGGAGCTCCTACGAGCAGTACTTC. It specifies CASSERSSYEQYF.

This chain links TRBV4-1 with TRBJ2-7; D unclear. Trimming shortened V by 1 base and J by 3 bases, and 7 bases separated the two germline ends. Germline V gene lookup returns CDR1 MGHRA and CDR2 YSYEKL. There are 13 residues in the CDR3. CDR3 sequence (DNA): TGCGCCAGCAGCCAAGTCGGATACTACGAGCAGTACTTC. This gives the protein CASSQVGYYEQYF.

The CDR3 coding sequence is TGCGCCAGCAGCCAACGGGACAGGATATACGAGCAGTACTTC. Encoded protein: CASSQRDRIYEQYF. This chain links TRBV4-1 with TRBJ2-7; 8 bases line up with TRBD1. The trim removed 2 bases at V and 4 bases at J, leaving 4 bases unmatched. CDR3 length: 14 amino acids. Germline lookup yields CDR1 MGHRA and CDR2 YSYEKL.

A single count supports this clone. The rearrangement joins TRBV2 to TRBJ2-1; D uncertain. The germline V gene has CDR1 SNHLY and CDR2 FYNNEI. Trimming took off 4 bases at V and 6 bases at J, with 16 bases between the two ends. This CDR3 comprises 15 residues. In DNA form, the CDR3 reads TGTGCCAGCAGTGCGACACTCCAAACCTTCAATGAGCAGTTCTTC. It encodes CASSATLQTFNEQFF. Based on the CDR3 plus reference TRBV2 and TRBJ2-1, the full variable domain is EPEVTQTPSHQVTQMGQEVILRCVPISNHLYFYWYRQILGQKVEFLVSFYNNEISEKSEIFDDQFSVERPDGSNFTLKIRSTKLEDSAMYFCASSATLQTFNEQFFGPGTRLTVL.

The CDR3 bases are TGCGCCAGCAGCCCGGGACCTCCGGGACAGGGTTGGGAGCAGTACTTC. It codes for CASSPGPPGQGWEQYF. The chain carries TRBV5-1 and TRBJ2-7; 9 bases are a match to TRBD1. Trimming removed 4 bases from V and 7 bases from J; junction bases left unmatched: 15. Germline V lookup: CDR1 SGHRS, CDR2 YFSETQ. This CDR3 has 16 residues.

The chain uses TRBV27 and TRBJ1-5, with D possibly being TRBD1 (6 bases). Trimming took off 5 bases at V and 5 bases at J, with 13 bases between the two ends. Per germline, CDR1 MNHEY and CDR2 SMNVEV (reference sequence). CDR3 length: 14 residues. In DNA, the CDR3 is TGTGCCAGCAGTGATCGGGGGGCAGATCAGCCCCAGCATTTT. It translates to CASSDRGADQPQHF.